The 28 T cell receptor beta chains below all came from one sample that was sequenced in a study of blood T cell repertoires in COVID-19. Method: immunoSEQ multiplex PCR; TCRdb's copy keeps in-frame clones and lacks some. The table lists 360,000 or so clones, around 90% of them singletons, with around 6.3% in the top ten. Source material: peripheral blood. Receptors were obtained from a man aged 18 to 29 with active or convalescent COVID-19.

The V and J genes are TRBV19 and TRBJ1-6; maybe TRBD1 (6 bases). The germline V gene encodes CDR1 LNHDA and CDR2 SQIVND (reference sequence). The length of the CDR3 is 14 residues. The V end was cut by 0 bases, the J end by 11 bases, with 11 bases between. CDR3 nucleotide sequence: TGTGCCAGTAGTATAGAGGGGGCCGGGACACCCCTCCACTTT. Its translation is CASSIEGAGTPLHF. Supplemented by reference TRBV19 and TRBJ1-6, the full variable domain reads DGGITQSPKYLFRKEGQNVTLSCEQNLNHDAMYWYRQDPGQGLRLIYYSQIVNDFQKGDIAEGYSVSREKKESFPLTVTSAQKNPTAFYLCASSIEGAGTPLHFGNGTRLTVT.

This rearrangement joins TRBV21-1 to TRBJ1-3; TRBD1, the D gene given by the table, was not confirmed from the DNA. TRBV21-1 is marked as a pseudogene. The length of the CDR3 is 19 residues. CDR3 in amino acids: CASTPGTGRPVSSGNTIYF. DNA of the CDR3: TGTGCCAGCACCCCCGGGACAGGGCGCCCTGTCTCCTCTGGAAACACCATATATTTT.

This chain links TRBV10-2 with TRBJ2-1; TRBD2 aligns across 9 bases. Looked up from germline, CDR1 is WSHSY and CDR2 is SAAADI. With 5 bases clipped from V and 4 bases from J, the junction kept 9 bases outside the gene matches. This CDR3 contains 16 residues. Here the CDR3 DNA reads TGCGCCAGCAGTACTCCGGGACTAGCCTTTTACAATGAGCAGTTCTTC. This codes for CASSTPGLAFYNEQFF.

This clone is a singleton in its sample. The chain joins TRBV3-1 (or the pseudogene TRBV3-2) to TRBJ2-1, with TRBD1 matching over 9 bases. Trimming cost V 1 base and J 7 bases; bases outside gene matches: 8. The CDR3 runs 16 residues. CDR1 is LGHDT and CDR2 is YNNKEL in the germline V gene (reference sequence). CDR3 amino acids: CASSQAADRGWNEQFF. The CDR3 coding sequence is TGTGCCAGCAGCCAAGCCGCGGACAGGGGATGGAATGAGCAGTTCTTC.

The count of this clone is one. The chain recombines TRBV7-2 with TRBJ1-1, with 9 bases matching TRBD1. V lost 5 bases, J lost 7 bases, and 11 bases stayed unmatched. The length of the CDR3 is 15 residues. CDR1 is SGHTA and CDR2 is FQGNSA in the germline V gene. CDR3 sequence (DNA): TGTGCCAGCAGCCCGTGGGACAGGGAGGATTATGAAGCTTTCTTT. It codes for CASSPWDREDYEAFF.

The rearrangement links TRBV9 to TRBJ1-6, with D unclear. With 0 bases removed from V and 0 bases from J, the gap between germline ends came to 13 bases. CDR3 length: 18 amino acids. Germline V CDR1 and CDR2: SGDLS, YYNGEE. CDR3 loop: CASSVDGVRSSYNSPLHF. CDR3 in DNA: TGTGCCAGCAGCGTAGACGGGGTCAGGAGCTCCTATAATTCACCCCTCCACTTT.

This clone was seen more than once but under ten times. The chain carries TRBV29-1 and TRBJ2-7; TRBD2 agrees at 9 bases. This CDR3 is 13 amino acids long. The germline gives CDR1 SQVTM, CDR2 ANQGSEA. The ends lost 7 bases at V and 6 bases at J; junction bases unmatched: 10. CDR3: CSAGGTSIPEQYF. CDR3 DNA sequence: TGCAGCGCGGGGGGGACTAGCATTCCCGAGCAGTACTTC.

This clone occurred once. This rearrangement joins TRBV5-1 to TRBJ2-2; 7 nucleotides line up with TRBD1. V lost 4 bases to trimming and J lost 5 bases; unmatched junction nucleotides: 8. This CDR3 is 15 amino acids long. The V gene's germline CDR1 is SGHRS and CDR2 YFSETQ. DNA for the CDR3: TGCGCCAGCAGCCCCAGACAGGGTCGGACCGGGGAGCTGTTTTTT. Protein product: CASSPRQGRTGELFF.

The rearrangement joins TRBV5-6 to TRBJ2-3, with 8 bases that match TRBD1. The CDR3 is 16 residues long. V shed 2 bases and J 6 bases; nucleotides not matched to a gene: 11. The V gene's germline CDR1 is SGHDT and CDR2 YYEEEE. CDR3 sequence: CASSFRLQGAVDTQYF. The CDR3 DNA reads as TGTGCCAGCAGCTTTCGTCTGCAGGGGGCTGTGGATACGCAGTATTTT.

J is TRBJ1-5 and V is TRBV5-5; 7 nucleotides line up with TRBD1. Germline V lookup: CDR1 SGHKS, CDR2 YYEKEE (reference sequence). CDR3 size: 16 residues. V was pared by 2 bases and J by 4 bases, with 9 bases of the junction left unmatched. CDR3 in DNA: TGTGCCAGCAGCTTCGGGAGGGACAGAACAAATCAGCCCCAGCATTTT. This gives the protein CASSFGRDRTNQPQHF.

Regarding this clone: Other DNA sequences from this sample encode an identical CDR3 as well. The CDR3 reads CSVGHRNTEAFF. The CDR3 DNA reads as TGCAGCGTTGGACATCGGAACACTGAAGCTTTCTTT. The chain is built from TRBV29-1 and TRBJ1-1, with D unclear. This CDR3 is 12 amino acids long. V lost 4 bases, J lost 1 base, and 7 bases lay in between. From germline, CDR1 is SQVTM and CDR2 ANQGSEA.

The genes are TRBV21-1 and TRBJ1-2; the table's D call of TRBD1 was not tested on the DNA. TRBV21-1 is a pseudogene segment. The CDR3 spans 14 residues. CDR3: CASSKGQGAHGYTF. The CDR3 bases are TGTGCCAGCAGCAAAGGGCAGGGGGCCCATGGCTACACCTTC.

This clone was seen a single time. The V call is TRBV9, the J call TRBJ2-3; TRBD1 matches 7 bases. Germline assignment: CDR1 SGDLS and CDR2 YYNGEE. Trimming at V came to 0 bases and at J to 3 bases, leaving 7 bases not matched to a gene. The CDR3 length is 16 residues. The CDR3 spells CASSVEDRRGTDTQYF. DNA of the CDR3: TGTGCCAGCAGCGTAGAGGACAGGAGAGGGACAGATACGCAGTATTTT.

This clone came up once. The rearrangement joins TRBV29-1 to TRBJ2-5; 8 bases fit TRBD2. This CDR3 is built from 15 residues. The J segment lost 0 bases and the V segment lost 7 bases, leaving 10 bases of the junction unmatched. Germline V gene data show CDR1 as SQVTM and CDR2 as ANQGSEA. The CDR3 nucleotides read TGCAGCGCCGGGGCAACTAGCGGAAACCAAGAGACCCAGTACTTC. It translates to CSAGATSGNQETQYF.

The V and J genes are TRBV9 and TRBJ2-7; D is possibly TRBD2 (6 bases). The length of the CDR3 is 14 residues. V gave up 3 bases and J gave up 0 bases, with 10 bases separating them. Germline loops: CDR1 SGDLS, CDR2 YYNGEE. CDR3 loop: CASSAGLSSYEQYF. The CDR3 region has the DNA TGTGCCAGCAGCGCGGGACTTAGCTCCTACGAGCAGTACTTC.

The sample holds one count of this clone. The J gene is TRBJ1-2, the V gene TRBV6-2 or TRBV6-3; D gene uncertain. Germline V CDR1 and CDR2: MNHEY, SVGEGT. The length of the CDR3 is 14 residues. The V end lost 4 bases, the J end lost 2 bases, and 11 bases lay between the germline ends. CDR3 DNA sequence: TGTGCCAGCAGTTTCCCGGGGAGAAACTATGGCTACACCTTC. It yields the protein CASSFPGRNYGYTF.

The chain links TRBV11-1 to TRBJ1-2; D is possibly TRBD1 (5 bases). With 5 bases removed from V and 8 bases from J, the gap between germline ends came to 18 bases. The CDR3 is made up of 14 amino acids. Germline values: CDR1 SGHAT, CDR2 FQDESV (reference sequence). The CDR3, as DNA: TGTGCCAGCAGCCTAAGCGGGGGGGAAGGCGGCTACACCTTC. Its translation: CASSLSGGEGGYTF.

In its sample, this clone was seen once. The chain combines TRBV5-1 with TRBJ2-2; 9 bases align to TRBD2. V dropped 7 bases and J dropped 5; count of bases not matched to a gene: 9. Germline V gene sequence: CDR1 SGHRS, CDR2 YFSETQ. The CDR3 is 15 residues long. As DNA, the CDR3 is TGCGCCAGCGGGATAAGCGGGAGGAAGACCGGGGAGCTGTTTTTT. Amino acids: CASGISGRKTGELFF.

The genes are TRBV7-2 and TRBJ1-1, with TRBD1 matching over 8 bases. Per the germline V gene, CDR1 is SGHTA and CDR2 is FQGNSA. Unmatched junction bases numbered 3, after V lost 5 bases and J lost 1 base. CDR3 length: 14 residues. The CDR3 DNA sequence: TGTGCCAGCAGCGCCGGGACAGGGAACACTGAAGCTTTCTTT. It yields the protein CASSAGTGNTEAFF.

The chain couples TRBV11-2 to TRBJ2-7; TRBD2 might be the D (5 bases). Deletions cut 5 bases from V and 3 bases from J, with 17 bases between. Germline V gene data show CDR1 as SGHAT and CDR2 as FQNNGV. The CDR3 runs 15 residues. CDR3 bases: TGTGCCAGCAGCCCGGTTACTAGATTGGTCTACGAGCAGTACTTC. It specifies CASSPVTRLVYEQYF.

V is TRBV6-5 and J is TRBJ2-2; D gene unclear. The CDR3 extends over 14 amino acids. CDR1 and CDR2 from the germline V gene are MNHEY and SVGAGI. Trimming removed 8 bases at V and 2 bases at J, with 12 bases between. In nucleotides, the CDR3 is TGTGCCAGCCGCAGGTCCTTTAACACCGGGGAGCTGTTTTTT. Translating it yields CASRRSFNTGELFF.

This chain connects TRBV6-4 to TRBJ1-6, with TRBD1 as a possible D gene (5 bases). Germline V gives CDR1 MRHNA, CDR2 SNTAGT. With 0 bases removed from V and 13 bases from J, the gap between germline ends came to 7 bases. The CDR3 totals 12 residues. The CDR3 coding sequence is TGTGCCAGCAGTGACTCGGGGGGGCCCCTCCACTTT. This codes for CASSDSGGPLHF.

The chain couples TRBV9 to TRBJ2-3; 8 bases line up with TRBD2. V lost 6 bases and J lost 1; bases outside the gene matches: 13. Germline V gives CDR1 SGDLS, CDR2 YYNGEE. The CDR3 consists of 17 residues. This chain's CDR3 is CASTQLGNSGGTDTQYF. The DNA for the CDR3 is TGTGCCAGCACCCAACTAGGGAATAGCGGGGGCACAGATACGCAGTATTTT. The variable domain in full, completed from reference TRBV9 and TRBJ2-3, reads DSGVTQTPKHLITATGQRVTLRCSPRSGDLSVYWYQQSLDQGLQFLIQYYNGEERAKGNILERFSAQQFPDLHSELNLSSLELGDSALYFCASTQLGNSGGTDTQYFGPGTRLTVL.

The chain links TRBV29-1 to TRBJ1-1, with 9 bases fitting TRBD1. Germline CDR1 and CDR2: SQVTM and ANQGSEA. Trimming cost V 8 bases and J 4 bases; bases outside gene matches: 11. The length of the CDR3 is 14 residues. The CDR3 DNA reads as TGCAGCCGGGAGGAGGGACAGGGAACCACTGAAGCTTTCTTT. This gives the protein CSREEGQGTTEAFF.

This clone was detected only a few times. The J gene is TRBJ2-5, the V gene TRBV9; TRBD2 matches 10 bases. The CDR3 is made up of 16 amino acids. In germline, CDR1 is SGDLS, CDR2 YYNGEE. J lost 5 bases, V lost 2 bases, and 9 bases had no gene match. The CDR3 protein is CASSVRSSGLAETQYF. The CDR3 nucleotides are TGTGCCAGCAGCGTTCGCTCTTCGGGACTAGCGGAGACCCAGTACTTC.

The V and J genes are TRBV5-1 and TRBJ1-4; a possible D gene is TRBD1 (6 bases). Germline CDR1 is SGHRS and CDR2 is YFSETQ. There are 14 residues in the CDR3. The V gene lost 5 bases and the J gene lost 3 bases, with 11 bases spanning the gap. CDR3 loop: CASRSTGANEKLFF. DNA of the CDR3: TGCGCCAGCAGATCGACAGGCGCTAATGAAAAACTGTTTTTT.

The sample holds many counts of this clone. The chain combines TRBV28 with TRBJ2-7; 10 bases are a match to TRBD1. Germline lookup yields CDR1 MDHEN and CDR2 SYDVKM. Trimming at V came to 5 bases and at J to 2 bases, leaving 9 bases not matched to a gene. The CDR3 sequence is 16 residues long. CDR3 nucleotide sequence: TGTGCCAGCAGTCCCACGGGACAGGGGAGAACCTACGAGCAGTACTTC. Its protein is CASSPTGQGRTYEQYF.

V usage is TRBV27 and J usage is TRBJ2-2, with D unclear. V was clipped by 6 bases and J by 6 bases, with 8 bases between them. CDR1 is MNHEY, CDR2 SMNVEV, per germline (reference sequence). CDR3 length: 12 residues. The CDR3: CASRQPAGELFF. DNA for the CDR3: TGTGCCAGCAGGCAACCGGCCGGGGAGCTGTTTTTT.